The 7 T cell receptor beta chains given below trace back to one sample, sequenced in a study of breast tumors, draining lymph nodes, adjacent tissues. One entry per CDR3 protein, called by TCRdb with MiXCR from the multiplex PCR reads. Found here are a few hundred thousand distinct CDR3 sequences, less than 40% of them singletons; the top ten hold over 3.5%. Axillary draining lymph nodes of breast cancer patients supplied the node samples. Sequenced sample: axillary lymph node tissue. These receptors all come from a female donor with breast cancer. Some clones in this sample may be carry-over from other donors' samples.

This clonotype was detected many times. The chain uses TRBV11-1 and TRBJ1-4, with D tentatively TRBD1 (6 bases). The CDR3 contains 16 residues. Germline V CDR1 and CDR2: SGHAT, FQDESV (reference sequence). V gave up 5 bases and J gave up 8 bases, with 21 bases separating them. The CDR3: CASSQSERTVGEKLFF. CDR3 bases: TGTGCCAGCAGCCAAAGTGAACGGACAGTAGGGGAAAAACTGTTTTTT.

This clonotype was detected only a few times. The V call is TRBV28, the J call TRBJ1-2; D uncertain. CDR3 size: 14 residues. Trimming took 3 bases from V and 0 from J, leaving 8 bases between them. Per germline, CDR1 MDHEN and CDR2 SYDVKM. Here the CDR3 DNA reads TGTGCCAGCAGTTTGTACAGTTCTAACTATGGCTACACCTTC. It specifies CASSLYSSNYGYTF.

This clonotype was seen repeatedly, ten times or more. The chain joins TRBV4-1 to TRBJ2-7, with no clear D. From germline, CDR1 is MGHRA and CDR2 YSYEKL. V shed 0 bases and J shed 3 bases, with 3 bases lying between them. The CDR3 is made up of 12 amino acids. CDR3 coding DNA: TGCGCCAGCAGCCAAGACTTCTACGAGCAGTACTTC. Its protein product is CASSQDFYEQYF.

This clonotype has a count of ten or more. The V and J genes are TRBV7-3 and TRBJ2-5; D may be TRBD2 (6 bases). CDR3 size: 15 residues. Germline V gene data show CDR1 as SGHTA and CDR2 as FQGTGA. Between the trimmed V and J ends, which lost 6 bases and 4 bases, there was a span of 18 bases. The CDR3 loop is CASRKSPSVGETQYF. The CDR3, as DNA: TGTGCCAGCAGAAAGAGTCCTAGCGTTGGAGAGACCCAGTACTTC.

This clonotype was detected ten times or more. The chain couples TRBV29-1 to TRBJ2-5, with D perhaps TRBD2 (6 bases). The germline V and J ends were trimmed by 6 bases and 4 bases, with 18 bases remaining between them. Germline CDR1 and CDR2: SQVTM and ANQGSEA. This CDR3 has 14 amino acids. DNA for the CDR3: TGCAGCGTAGCATCTGAGACTAGGCTAGAGACCCAGTACTTC. Protein product: CSVASETRLETQYF.

The V call is TRBV7-2, the J call TRBJ2-4, with no clear D. This CDR3 is built from 16 residues. Germline CDR1 SGHTA, CDR2 FQGNSA. The V gene lost 2 bases and the J gene lost 0 bases, with 11 bases spanning the gap. The CDR3 sequence is CASSLTVSIAKNIQYF. The DNA of the CDR3 is TGTGCCAGCAGCTTAACAGTATCTATAGCCAAAAACATTCAGTACTTC. Complete variable domain (other parts from reference TRBV7-2 and TRBJ2-4): GAGVSQSPSNKVTEKGKDVELRCDPISGHTALYWYRQSLGQGLEFLIYFQGNSAPDKSGLPSDRFSAERTGGSVSTLTIQRTQQEDSAVYLCASSLTVSIAKNIQYFGAGTRLSVL.

The CDR3 DNA follows: TGTGCCAGCAGACTATGGGGACAGGGGGACGCAGATACGCAGTATTTT. Translating gives CASRLWGQGDADTQYF. V gene TRBV7-9 combines with J gene TRBJ2-3; 11 bases map to TRBD1. The CDR3 consists of 16 residues. V gave up 6 bases and J gave up 4 bases; unmatched junction bases: 9. Germline CDR1 SEHNR, CDR2 FQNEAQ (reference sequence).